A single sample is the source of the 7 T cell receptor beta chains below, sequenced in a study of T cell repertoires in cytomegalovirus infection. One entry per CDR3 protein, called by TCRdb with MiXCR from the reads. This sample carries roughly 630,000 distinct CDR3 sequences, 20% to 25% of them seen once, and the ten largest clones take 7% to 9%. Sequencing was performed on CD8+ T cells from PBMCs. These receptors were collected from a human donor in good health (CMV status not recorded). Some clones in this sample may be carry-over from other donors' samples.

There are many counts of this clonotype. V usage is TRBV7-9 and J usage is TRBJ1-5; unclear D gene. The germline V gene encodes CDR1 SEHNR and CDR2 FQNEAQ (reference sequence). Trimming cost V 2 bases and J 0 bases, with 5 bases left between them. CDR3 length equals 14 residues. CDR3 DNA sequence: TGTGCCAGCAGCTTACCGGATAGCAATCAGCCCCAGCATTTT. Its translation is CASSLPDSNQPQHF.

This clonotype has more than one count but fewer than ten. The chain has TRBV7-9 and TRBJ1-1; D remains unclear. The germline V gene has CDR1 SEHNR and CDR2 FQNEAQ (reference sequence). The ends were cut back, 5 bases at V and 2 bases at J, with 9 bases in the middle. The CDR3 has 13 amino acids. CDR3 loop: CASSHGPNTEAFF. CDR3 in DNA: TGTGCCAGCAGCCACGGGCCCAACACTGAAGCTTTCTTT.

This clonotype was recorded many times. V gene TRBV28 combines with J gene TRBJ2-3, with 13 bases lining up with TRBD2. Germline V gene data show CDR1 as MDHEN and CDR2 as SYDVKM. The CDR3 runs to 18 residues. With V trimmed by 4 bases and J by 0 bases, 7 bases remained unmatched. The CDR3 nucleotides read TGTGCCAGCAGTTCGGGACTAGCGGGGCCCGCTAGCACAGATACGCAGTATTTT. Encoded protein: CASSSGLAGPASTDTQYF.

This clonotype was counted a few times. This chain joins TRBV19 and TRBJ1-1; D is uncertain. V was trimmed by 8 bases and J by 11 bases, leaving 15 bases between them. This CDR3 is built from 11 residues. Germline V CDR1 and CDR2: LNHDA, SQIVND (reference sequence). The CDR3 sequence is CASDSGSSAFF. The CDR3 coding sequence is TGTGCCAGTGATTCGGGAAGTTCGGCTTTCTTT. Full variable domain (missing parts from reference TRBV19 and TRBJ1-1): DGGITQSPKYLFRKEGQNVTLSCEQNLNHDAMYWYRQDPGQGLRLIYYSQIVNDFQKGDIAEGYSVSREKKESFPLTVTSAQKNPTAFYLCASDSGSSAFFGQGTRLTVV.

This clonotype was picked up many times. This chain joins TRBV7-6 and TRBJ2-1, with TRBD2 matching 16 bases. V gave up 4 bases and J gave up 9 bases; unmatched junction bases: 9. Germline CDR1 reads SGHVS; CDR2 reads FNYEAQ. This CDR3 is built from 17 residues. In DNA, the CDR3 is TGTGCCAGCAGCTATGGGACTAGCGGGGGGGCCGTAGCTGAGCAGTTCTTC. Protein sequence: CASSYGTSGGAVAEQFF.

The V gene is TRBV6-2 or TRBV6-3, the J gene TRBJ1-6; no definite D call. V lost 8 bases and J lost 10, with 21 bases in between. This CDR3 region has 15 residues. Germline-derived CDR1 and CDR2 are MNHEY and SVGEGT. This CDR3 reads CASSDPFHTPSPLHF. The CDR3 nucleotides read TGTGCCAGCTCGGACCCCTTTCACACCCCATCACCCCTCCACTTT.

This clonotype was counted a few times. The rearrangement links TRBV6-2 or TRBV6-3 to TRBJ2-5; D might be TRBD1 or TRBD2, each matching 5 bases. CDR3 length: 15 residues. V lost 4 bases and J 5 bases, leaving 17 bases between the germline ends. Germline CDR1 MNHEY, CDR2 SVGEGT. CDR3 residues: CASSFDLRDVETQYF. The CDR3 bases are TGTGCCAGCAGTTTTGACCTAAGGGACGTGGAGACCCAGTACTTC.